A single sample gave rise to the 9 T cell receptor beta chains below, sequenced in a study of regulatory T cells in long-lasting Graves disease. This sample's time point: persistent/refractory GD, antithyroid drugs over 5 years with positive TRAb. The TCR library used RNA extracted from PBMCs. Arm-PCR of CDR3 regions with iRepertoire HTBI primers generated TCR beta libraries. TCRdb reanalysed the multiplex PCR reads using MiXCR and keeps one entry per CDR3 protein. This table has about half a million distinct CDR3 sequences, roughly 23% appearing once. The starting material was peripheral blood mononuclear cells (PBMCs), obtained when the disease was refractory, from a patient treated with antithyroid drugs. The receptors stem from a female donor with Graves disease.

The V call is TRBV28, the J call TRBJ2-1; TRBD1 is a possible D gene (5 bases). The CDR3 has 14 amino acids. Germline loops: CDR1 MDHEN, CDR2 SYDVKM. The V end was cut by 6 bases, the J end by 3 bases, with 12 bases between. CDR3 loop: CASRPKDSYNEQFF. CDR3 nucleotide sequence: TGTGCCAGCAGGCCGAAAGACAGCTACAATGAGCAGTTCTTC. The full variable domain, with the rest looked up from reference TRBV28 and TRBJ2-1, is DVKVTQSSRYLVKRTGEKVFLECVQDMDHENMFWYRQDPGLGLRLIYFSYDVKMKEKGDIPEGYSVSREKKERFSLILESASTNQTSMYLCASRPKDSYNEQFFGPGTRLTVL.

This chain connects TRBV15 to TRBJ2-7; weak D call: TRBD2 (6 bases). Germline CDR1 and CDR2: LNHNV and YYDKDF (reference sequence). The CDR3 totals 14 residues. V gave up 1 base and J gave up 0 bases, with 7 bases separating them. CDR3 residues: CATSRGEVSYEQYF. CDR3 DNA sequence: TGTGCCACCAGCAGAGGGGAGGTCTCCTACGAGCAGTACTTC. Looking up the rest from reference TRBV15 and TRBJ2-7 gives the full variable domain: DAMVIQNPRYQVTQFGKPVTLSCSQTLNHNVMYWYQQKSSQAPKLLFHYYDKDFNNEADTPDNFQSRRPNTSFCFLDIRSPGLGDTAMYLCATSRGEVSYEQYFGPGTRLTVT.

This chain connects TRBV30 to TRBJ1-4, with 7 bases aligning to TRBD1. Trimming cost V 3 bases and J 0 bases; bases outside gene matches: 7. This CDR3 region has 16 residues. Germline CDR1 and CDR2: GTSNPN and SVGIG (reference sequence). The CDR3 coding sequence is TGTGCCTGGAGGGCGGGACAGATTGCAACTAATGAAAAACTGTTTTTT. Protein product: CAWRAGQIATNEKLFF.

Note on this clonotype: At one end, the junction sequence differs from germline, possibly due to a read error. V is TRBV2 and J is TRBJ1-1, with D tentatively TRBD1 (6 bases). Germline V gives CDR1 SNHLY, CDR2 FYNNEI. The length of the CDR3 is 15 residues. The DNA of the CDR3 is TGTGCCAGCAATGAAGCAGGGGTTCTGGGCACTGAAGCTTTCTTT. This encodes CASNEAGVLGTEAFF.

This clonotype was picked up many times. The DNA of the CDR3 is TGTGCCAGCACCCTGACAGGGGGTAGGCAGCCCCAGCATTTT. Its protein product is CASTLTGGRQPQHF. This rearrangement joins TRBV6-1 to TRBJ1-5, with TRBD1 matching over 9 bases. CDR1 and CDR2 (germline): MNHNS, SASEGT. V was pared by 7 bases and J by 7 bases, with 8 bases of the junction left unmatched. The CDR3 covers 14 residues.

This clonotype was detected many times. The chain uses TRBV12-3 or TRBV12-4 and TRBJ2-7, with D perhaps TRBD2 (5 bases). Deletions cut 1 base from V and 7 bases from J, with 20 bases between. This CDR3 has 16 amino acids. CDR3 sequence: CASSLGQRPISEEQYF. The CDR3 nucleotides read TGTGCCAGCAGTTTAGGGCAGCGGCCAATCTCCGAGGAGCAGTACTTC.

This clonotype was counted between two and nine times. This chain connects TRBV19 to TRBJ1-6; 8 bases are a match to TRBD1. J gave up 7 bases and V 5 bases, and 4 bases lay outside the gene matches. CDR1 LNHDA and CDR2 SQIVND come from the germline V gene (reference sequence). CDR3 size: 14 residues. In DNA, the CDR3 is TGTGCCAGTAGTCGGACAGGGTTAAATTCACCCCTCCACTTT. Amino acid sequence: CASSRTGLNSPLHF.

This clonotype was seen many times. V usage is TRBV2 and J usage is TRBJ2-2, with 8 bases fitting TRBD1. Germline CDR1 and CDR2: SNHLY and FYNNEI. CDR3 length equals 13 residues. With V trimmed by 6 bases and J by 6 bases, 3 bases remained unmatched. The CDR3 region has the DNA TGTGCCAGCAGGGACAGGGTGGCCGGGGAGCTGTTTTTT. This gives the protein CASRDRVAGELFF.

This clonotype has a handful of counts. The chain joins TRBV7-2 to TRBJ1-1, with 7 bases identical to TRBD1. The CDR3 runs to 15 residues. Germline assignment: CDR1 SGHTA and CDR2 FQGNSA. Trimming cost V 3 bases and J 4 bases; bases outside gene matches: 8. The CDR3, as DNA: TGTGCCAGCAGCTTGGACAGGCCGGTGGGCACTGAAGCTTTCTTT. Amino acids: CASSLDRPVGTEAFF.